Shown below are 32 T cell receptor beta chains from a single sample sequenced in a study of blood T cell repertoires in COVID-19. TCRdb keeps only in-frame clones here, not all; method: immunoSEQ multiplex PCR. The table shows hundreds of thousands of clones, with roughly 80% occurring only once. Source material: peripheral blood. These receptor sequences come from a woman older than 75 with acute or convalescent COVID-19.

The chain has TRBV6-5 and TRBJ2-1; 11 positions match TRBD2. The V gene's germline CDR1 is MNHEY and CDR2 SVGAGI. The CDR3 is 15 amino acids. V lost 0 bases, J lost 6 bases, and 1 base stayed unmatched. The CDR3 loop is CASSYSSGRANEQFF. CDR3 coding DNA: TGTGCCAGCAGTTACTCTAGCGGGAGGGCCAATGAGCAGTTCTTC.

This clone showed up just a few times. This rearrangement joins TRBV7-9 to TRBJ2-3; 7 bases align to TRBD2. Germline CDR1 is SEHNR and CDR2 is FQNEAQ (reference sequence). With 3 bases clipped from V and 2 bases from J, the junction kept 5 bases outside the gene matches. The CDR3 is 15 residues long. The CDR3 loop reads CASSLDSGLTDTQYF. CDR3 nucleotides: TGTGCCAGCAGCTTGGATAGCGGGCTCACAGATACGCAGTATTTT.

The chain joins TRBV10-3 to TRBJ1-1, with D unresolved. This CDR3 comprises 13 residues. Germline V gene data show CDR1 as ENHRY and CDR2 as SYGVKD. Trimming left V 0 bases short and J 8 bases short, with 10 bases between. The CDR3 spells CAISESREWEAFF. CDR3 DNA sequence: TGTGCCATCAGTGAGTCGAGGGAGTGGGAAGCTTTCTTT.

This chain links TRBV24-1 with TRBJ2-6; 9 positions agree with TRBD1. The germline CDR1 and CDR2 sequences are KGHDR and SFDVKD. This CDR3 is built from 18 residues. Unmatched junction bases numbered 10, after V lost 4 bases and J lost 4 bases. CDR3 region: CATSEGGQGSSGANVLTF. The CDR3 region has the DNA TGTGCCACCAGTGAAGGCGGACAGGGGTCGTCCGGGGCCAACGTCCTGACTTTC.

This clone was seen more than once but under ten times. This sequence joins TRBV11-2 and TRBJ2-5; 8 bases match TRBD1. Germline V CDR1 and CDR2: SGHAT, FQNNGV. This CDR3 spans 14 amino acids. The J segment lost 2 bases and the V segment lost 3 bases, leaving 2 bases of the junction unmatched. The CDR3 nucleotides are TGTGCCAGCAGCTTTGGGACAGGTCAAGAGACCCAGTACTTC. The encoded protein is CASSFGTGQETQYF.

This sequence joins TRBV5-6 and TRBJ1-5; a weak D match, TRBD1 (5 bases). The germline CDR1 and CDR2 sequences are SGHDT and YYEEEE. V was clipped by 4 bases and J by 4 bases, with 12 bases between them. The CDR3 extends over 14 amino acids. The CDR3 sequence is CASSTGHFNQPQHF. The DNA for the CDR3 is TGTGCCAGCAGCACCGGACACTTTAATCAGCCCCAGCATTTT.

The rearrangement links TRBV6-5 to TRBJ2-7; D is possibly TRBD2 (5 bases). Germline assignment: CDR1 MNHEY and CDR2 SVGAGI. The CDR3 is made up of 15 amino acids. The V end was cut by 8 bases, the J end by 4 bases, with 21 bases between. The CDR3, as DNA: TGTGCCAGCTTCCCATCGGGCCCCCGGAGGTACGAGCAGTACTTC. Protein sequence: CASFPSGPRRYEQYF.

The chain recombines TRBV7-9 with TRBJ2-1; 10 bases match TRBD1. V trimming: 3 bases; J trimming: 7 bases; junction bases outside the gene matches: 3. Looked up from germline, CDR1 is SEHNR and CDR2 is FQNEAQ (reference sequence). This CDR3 is built from 14 residues. The CDR3 loop is CASSFGQGGNEQFF. DNA for the CDR3: TGTGCCAGCAGCTTCGGACAGGGGGGTAATGAGCAGTTCTTC.

This clone was detected only a few times. The rearrangement joins TRBV5-1 to TRBJ2-5; maybe TRBD1 (5 bases). The V end was cut by 0 bases, the J end by 2 bases, with 11 bases between. CDR1 is SGHRS and CDR2 is YFSETQ in the germline V gene. CDR3 length equals 15 residues. The CDR3 sequence: CASSLAAGIQETQYF. For the CDR3, the DNA is TGCGCCAGCAGCTTGGCGGCAGGGATACAAGAGACCCAGTACTTC.

This chain uses TRBV4-1 with TRBJ2-5; 7 bases line up with TRBD1. The CDR3 spans 17 residues. CDR1 and CDR2 (germline): MGHRA, YSYEKL. Trimming at V came to 0 bases and at J to 0 bases, leaving 7 bases not matched to a gene. CDR3 coding DNA: TGCGCCAGCAGCCAAGATGCGGCAGGGGGAAACCAAGAGACCCAGTACTTC. It translates to CASSQDAAGGNQETQYF.

The chain links TRBV27 to TRBJ2-5; 7 nucleotides match TRBD1. This CDR3 is built from 15 residues. Per the germline V gene, CDR1 is MNHEY and CDR2 is SMNVEV (reference sequence). J gave up 4 bases and V 6 bases, and 11 bases lay outside the gene matches. DNA of the CDR3: TGTGCCAGCAGCCAAAGACAGGGATCACGAGAGACCCAGTACTTC. Protein: CASSQRQGSRETQYF.

The gene calls are TRBV18 and TRBJ2-3; 11 bases align to TRBD1. The ends lost 0 bases at V and 6 bases at J; junction bases unmatched: 5. Per germline, CDR1 KGHSH and CDR2 LQKENI. The CDR3 consists of 16 residues. Written as DNA, the CDR3 is TGTGCCAGCTCACCACCAGGGACAGGGGGACGGGATACGCAGTATTTT. Its translation: CASSPPGTGGRDTQYF.

The rearrangement joins TRBV14 to TRBJ2-5, with 7 bases lining up with TRBD2. The CDR3 runs to 12 residues. The germline V gene encodes CDR1 SGHDN and CDR2 FVKESK. The V gene end was trimmed by 4 bases and the J gene end by 5 bases; junction bases not matched to a gene: 1. The CDR3 spells CASSRGGETQYF. The CDR3, as DNA: TGTGCCAGCAGCCGGGGAGGGGAGACCCAGTACTTC.

The rearrangement uses TRBV19 and TRBJ2-2; 7 nucleotides match TRBD2. The CDR3 is 16 amino acids. Unmatched junction bases numbered 12, after V lost 9 bases and J lost 2 bases. In germline, CDR1 is LNHDA, CDR2 SQIVND (reference sequence). CDR3 in amino acids: CASLRKLAGNTGELFF. The CDR3 nucleotides are TGTGCCAGCCTACGAAAATTAGCGGGCAACACCGGGGAGCTGTTTTTT.

Comments on this clone: This same CDR3 is encoded by further DNA sequences in the sample. The CDR3 DNA follows: TGTGCCAGCAGCTCTCAGGGCTATGGCTACACCTTC. Protein product: CASSSQGYGYTF. The V and J genes are TRBV7-9 and TRBJ1-2, with D maybe TRBD1 (5 bases). Trimming pared 4 bases from V and 4 bases from J, leaving 7 bases between. Germline CDR1 reads SEHNR; CDR2 reads FQNEAQ (reference sequence). This CDR3 contains 12 residues.

The chain carries TRBV19 and TRBJ1-5; no clear D. CDR3 length: 14 residues. From germline, CDR1 is LNHDA and CDR2 SQIVND (reference sequence). The V and J ends lost 3 bases and 7 bases respectively, with 13 bases between them. The CDR3 protein is CASSMWQEGQPQHF. The CDR3 DNA reads TGTGCCAGTAGTATGTGGCAGGAAGGCCAGCCCCAGCATTTT.

The V call is TRBV2, the J call TRBJ1-5; no clear D gene. V lost 0 bases, J lost 0 bases, and 3 bases lay in between. CDR3 length equals 14 residues. Germline CDR1 and CDR2: SNHLY and FYNNEI. The chain's CDR3 is CASSEAYSNQPQHF. For the CDR3, the DNA is TGTGCCAGCAGTGAAGCTTATAGCAATCAGCCCCAGCATTTT.

This clone was seen once. The chain couples TRBV9 to TRBJ1-6; D possibly corresponds to TRBD1 (5 bases). V was clipped by 0 bases and J by 8 bases, with 12 bases between them. CDR3 length: 15 amino acids. The germline CDR1 and CDR2 sequences are SGDLS and YYNGEE. CDR3 DNA sequence: TGTGCCAGCAGCGTAGAGGTGGGGCTGGATTCACCCCTCCACTTT. Encoded protein: CASSVEVGLDSPLHF.

J is TRBJ2-1 and V is TRBV5-1; 9 bases map to TRBD1. Germline V gene data show CDR1 as SGHRS and CDR2 as YFSETQ. This CDR3 is built from 16 residues. Trimming at V came to 6 bases and at J to 3 bases, leaving 10 bases not matched to a gene. DNA for the CDR3: TGCGCCAGCAAAAAATCCCCGGGACAGGGCTACAATGAGCAGTTCTTC. Amino acid sequence: CASKKSPGQGYNEQFF.

This clone was picked up a small number of times. Written as DNA, the CDR3 is TGTGCCTGGAGTCCCAATCCCGACAGGGGGCTCTATGGCTACACCTTC. Its protein is CAWSPNPDRGLYGYTF. The chain couples TRBV30 to TRBJ1-2, with 10 bases identical to TRBD1. V dropped 2 bases and J dropped 4; count of bases not matched to a gene: 10. CDR3 size: 16 residues. Germline CDR1 reads GTSNPN; CDR2 reads SVGIG (reference sequence). The full variable domain, rest sourced from reference TRBV30 and TRBJ1-2, is SQTIHQWPATLVQPVGSPLSLECTVEGTSNPNLYWYRQAAGRGLQLLFYSVGIGQISSEVPQNLSASRPQDRQFILSSKKLLLSDSGFYLCAWSPNPDRGLYGYTFGSGTRLTVV.

This rearrangement joins TRBV29-1 to TRBJ2-5, with 8 bases aligning to TRBD2. The length of the CDR3 is 12 residues. CDR1 SQVTM and CDR2 ANQGSEA come from the germline V gene. With V trimmed by 5 bases and J by 5 bases, 4 bases remained unmatched. The CDR3 is CSVSASGETQYF. The CDR3 DNA reads as TGCAGCGTTTCAGCTAGCGGGGAGACCCAGTACTTC.

This clone was recorded once. The chain recombines TRBV27 with TRBJ2-7; 9 nucleotides line up with TRBD2. Germline values: CDR1 MNHEY, CDR2 SMNVEV (reference sequence). The CDR3 has 18 amino acids. V lost 2 bases to trimming and J lost 4 bases; unmatched junction nucleotides: 15. CDR3 protein: CASSLKYSGRGVGYEQYF. The CDR3 region has the DNA TGTGCCAGCAGTTTAAAGTATAGCGGGAGAGGGGTCGGTTACGAGCAGTACTTC.

J is TRBJ1-6 and V is TRBV2, with D possibly TRBD1 on 5 matching bases. CDR1 and CDR2 (germline): SNHLY, FYNNEI. The CDR3 contains 15 residues. V dropped 6 bases and J dropped 10 bases, with 19 bases sitting between them. Here the CDR3 DNA reads TGTGCCAGCAGGGTAGATTCAGGGTTTGCCTCACCCCTCCACTTT. Protein: CASRVDSGFASPLHF. The full variable domain, with the rest looked up from reference TRBV2 and TRBJ1-6, is EPEVTQTPSHQVTQMGQEVILRCVPISNHLYFYWYRQILGQKVEFLVSFYNNEISEKSEIFDDQFSVERPDGSNFTLKIRSTKLEDSAMYFCASRVDSGFASPLHFGNGTRLTVT.

The chain is built from TRBV9 and TRBJ1-4, with D possibly TRBD1 on 6 matching bases. V was clipped by 5 bases and J by 1 base, with 9 bases between them. CDR1 SGDLS and CDR2 YYNGEE come from the germline V gene. This CDR3 comprises 14 residues. CDR3 nucleotides: TGTGCCAGCAGTGAACAGGGAACTAATGAAAAACTGTTTTTT. Protein product: CASSEQGTNEKLFF.

V gene TRBV6-6 combines with J gene TRBJ1-3; 9 positions match TRBD1. Per the germline V gene, CDR1 is MNHNY and CDR2 is SVGAGI (reference sequence). J gave up 0 bases and V 4 bases, and 4 bases lay outside the gene matches. The CDR3 loop spans 16 amino acids. CDR3 coding DNA: TGTGCCAGCAGTTCCCGGGACAGGGACTCTGGAAACACCATATATTTT. This sequence encodes CASSSRDRDSGNTIYF.

The genes are TRBV5-6 and TRBJ1-1; 7 bases line up with TRBD1. Germline V lookup: CDR1 SGHDT, CDR2 YYEEEE. CDR3 length equals 19 residues. With 4 bases clipped from V and 6 bases from J, the junction kept 24 bases outside the gene matches. The CDR3 DNA sequence: TGTGCCAGCAGCCATTTACTAGAAGACAGGGCGGTCAATCGAGCTGAAGCTTTCTTT. Its translation is CASSHLLEDRAVNRAEAFF.

This CDR3 reads CASSVATQFGANVLTF. The CDR3 region has the DNA TGTGCCAGCAGCGTAGCTACACAGTTTGGGGCCAACGTCCTGACTTTC. The chain is built from TRBV9 and TRBJ2-6; D not resolved. Trimming removed 0 bases from V and 3 bases from J, with 10 bases in between. The germline V gene encodes CDR1 SGDLS and CDR2 YYNGEE. The CDR3 has 16 amino acids.

This clone has only a few counts. The V call is TRBV7-3, the J call TRBJ2-1, with TRBD1 matching 7 bases. From germline, CDR1 is SGHTA and CDR2 FQGTGA. Germline trimming cut 0 bases from V and 5 bases from J; bases unmatched to any gene: 4. The CDR3 is made up of 15 amino acids. The CDR3 DNA reads as TGTGCCAGCAGCTTAACAGGGACAGCTCACAATGAGCAGTTCTTC. It codes for CASSLTGTAHNEQFF.

The chain carries TRBV5-1 and TRBJ2-1, with 8 bases matching TRBD2. V lost 4 bases to trimming and J lost 1 base; unmatched junction nucleotides: 7. The CDR3 has 16 amino acids. Germline V gives CDR1 SGHRS, CDR2 YFSETQ. The CDR3 loop reads CASSRMSSGSYNEQFF. The CDR3 coding sequence is TGCGCCAGCAGCCGTATGTCTAGCGGGTCCTACAATGAGCAGTTCTTC.

In the case of this clone: Other DNA sequences in this sample translate to the same CDR3. The chain couples TRBV3-1 (or the pseudogene TRBV3-2) to TRBJ1-1, with TRBD1 as a possible D gene (5 bases). The CDR3 totals 14 residues. V lost 1 base, J lost 1 base, and 7 bases lay in between. Germline lookup yields CDR1 LGHDT and CDR2 YNNKEL (reference sequence). The CDR3 nucleotides are TGTGCCAGCAGCCAAGGACAGAGGAACACTGAAGCTTTCTTT. As protein: CASSQGQRNTEAFF.

This clone was observed once. V and J are TRBV5-1 and TRBJ2-3; 7 nucleotides line up with TRBD1. CDR3 length: 16 residues. The germline V gene has CDR1 SGHRS and CDR2 YFSETQ. The ends lost 0 bases at V and 0 bases at J; junction bases unmatched: 4. CDR3 region: CASSLGQGLSTDTQYF. The CDR3 DNA follows: TGCGCCAGCAGCTTGGGACAGGGTCTAAGCACAGATACGCAGTATTTT.

This rearrangement joins TRBV19 to TRBJ2-2; 8 bases agree with TRBD1. V lost 0 bases, J lost 5 bases, and 5 bases stayed unmatched. This CDR3 is 16 amino acids long. Germline CDR1 reads LNHDA; CDR2 reads SQIVND (reference sequence). CDR3 sequence (DNA): TGTGCCAGTAGTATAGAGCCAGGGGGCAGGACCGGGGAGCTGTTTTTT. Translating gives CASSIEPGGRTGELFF.